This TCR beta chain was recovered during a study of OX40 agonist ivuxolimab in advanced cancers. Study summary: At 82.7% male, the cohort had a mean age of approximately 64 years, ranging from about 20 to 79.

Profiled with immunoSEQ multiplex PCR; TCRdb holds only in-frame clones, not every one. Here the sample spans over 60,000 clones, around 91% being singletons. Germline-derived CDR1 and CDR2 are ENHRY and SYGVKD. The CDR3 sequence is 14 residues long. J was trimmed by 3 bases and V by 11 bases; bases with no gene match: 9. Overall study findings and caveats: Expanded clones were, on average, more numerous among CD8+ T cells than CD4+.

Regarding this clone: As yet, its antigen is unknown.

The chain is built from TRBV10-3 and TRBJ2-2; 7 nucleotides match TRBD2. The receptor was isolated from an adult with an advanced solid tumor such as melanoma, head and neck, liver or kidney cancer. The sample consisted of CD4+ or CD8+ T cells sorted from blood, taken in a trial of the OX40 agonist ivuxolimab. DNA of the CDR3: TGTGCCTCTTCGGGACTAACTGACACCGGGGAGCTGTTTTTT. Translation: CASSGLTDTGELFF.